The 8 T cell receptor beta chains reported below all come from one sample, sequenced in a study of blood T cell repertoires in COVID-19. Clones were sequenced by immunoSEQ multiplex PCR, and TCRdb holds only the in-frame ones, with some missing. The data show roughly 200,000 clones, 80% to 90% seen once. The sample taken for sequencing was PBMCs or T cells enriched from blood (not recorded which). The receptors were gathered from a man in his forties who had recovered from COVID-19.

J is TRBJ1-3 and V is TRBV4-1; a possible D gene is TRBD1 (5 bases). CDR3 length: 18 residues. V was trimmed by 0 bases and J by 0 bases, leaving 15 bases between them. Germline values: CDR1 MGHRA, CDR2 YSYEKL. Here the CDR3 DNA reads TGCGCCAGCAGCCAAGAATGGGGCTTTCTGCTCTCTGGAAACACCATATATTTT. Protein product: CASSQEWGFLLSGNTIYF.

CDR3 loop: CASSSSDRNTQYF. The DNA of the CDR3 is TGTGCCAGCAGCTCAAGCGATAGGAATACGCAGTATTTT. The chain uses TRBV7-2 and TRBJ2-3, with no clear D. Trimming removed 4 bases at V and 7 bases at J, with 12 bases between. The CDR3 is made up of 13 amino acids. Germline CDR1 reads SGHTA; CDR2 reads FQGNSA. Drawing the rest from reference TRBV7-2 and TRBJ2-3, the complete variable domain is GAGVSQSPSNKVTEKGKDVELRCDPISGHTALYWYRQSLGQGLEFLIYFQGNSAPDKSGLPSDRFSAERTGGSVSTLTIQRTQQEDSAVYLCASSSSDRNTQYFGPGTRLTVL.

The chain is built from TRBV4-2 and TRBJ1-1, with unresolved D. The CDR3 consists of 12 residues. CDR1 and CDR2 from the germline V gene are LGHNA and YNFKEQ. Trimming pared 1 base from V and 4 bases from J, leaving 4 bases between. The chain's CDR3 is CASSQASTEAFF. The CDR3 nucleotides read TGTGCCAGCAGCCAAGCGAGCACTGAAGCTTTCTTT.

The chain combines TRBV5-1 with TRBJ2-3, with 9 bases lining up with TRBD2. The trim removed 4 bases at V and 5 bases at J, leaving 5 bases unmatched. Germline V gene data show CDR1 as SGHRS and CDR2 as YFSETQ. The CDR3 sequence is 14 residues long. The CDR3 reads CASSAGTSLDTQYF. Written as DNA, the CDR3 is TGCGCCAGCAGCGCCGGGACTAGCTTAGATACGCAGTATTTT.

The rearrangement joins TRBV27 to TRBJ1-2; 10 bases match TRBD1. This CDR3 is built from 17 residues. The germline CDR1 and CDR2 sequences are MNHEY and SMNVEV (reference sequence). J was trimmed by 3 bases and V by 4 bases; bases with no gene match: 11. CDR3 residues: CASSSWTGGSWDYGYTF. Written as DNA, the CDR3 is TGTGCCAGCAGTTCCTGGACAGGGGGTTCTTGGGACTATGGCTACACCTTC.

The chain employs TRBV4-3 and TRBJ1-1; D is unresolved. Between the trimmed V and J ends, which lost 1 base and 1 base, there was a span of 10 bases. The germline gives CDR1 LGHNA, CDR2 YSLEER. The CDR3 runs 15 residues. This CDR3 is CASSQGAGANTEAFF. CDR3 DNA sequence: TGCGCCAGCAGCCAAGGGGCGGGAGCGAACACTGAAGCTTTCTTT.

The rearrangement joins TRBV7-6 to TRBJ1-4; D remains ambiguous. Germline assignment: CDR1 SGHVS and CDR2 FNYEAQ. The V end lost 0 bases, the J end lost 8 bases, and 13 bases lay between the germline ends. The CDR3 loop spans 15 amino acids. The CDR3 DNA reads as TGTGCCAGCAGCTTAGCGCCGAGCTTGTGGGAAAAACTGTTTTTT. This translates into CASSLAPSLWEKLFF.

V usage is TRBV4-3 and J usage is TRBJ1-1, with 8 bases matching TRBD1. This CDR3 is 14 amino acids long. Germline V gene sequence: CDR1 LGHNA, CDR2 YSLEER. V trimming: 3 bases; J trimming: 4 bases; junction bases outside the gene matches: 4. This CDR3 is CASSHRQGSTEAFF. CDR3 DNA: TGCGCCAGCAGCCACCGACAGGGGAGCACTGAAGCTTTCTTT.